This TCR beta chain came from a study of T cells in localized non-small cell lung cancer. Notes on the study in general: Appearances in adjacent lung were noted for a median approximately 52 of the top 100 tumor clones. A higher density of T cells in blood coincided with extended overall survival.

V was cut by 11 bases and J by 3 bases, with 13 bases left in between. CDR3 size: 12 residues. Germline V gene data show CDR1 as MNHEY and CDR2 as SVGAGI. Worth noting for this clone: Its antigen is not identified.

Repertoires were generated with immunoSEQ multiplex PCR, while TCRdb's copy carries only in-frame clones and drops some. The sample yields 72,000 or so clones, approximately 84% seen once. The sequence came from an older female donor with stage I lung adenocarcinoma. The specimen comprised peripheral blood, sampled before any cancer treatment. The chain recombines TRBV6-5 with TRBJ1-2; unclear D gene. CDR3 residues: CACQEKDYGYTF. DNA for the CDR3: TGTGCCTGCCAGGAGAAGGACTATGGCTACACCTTC.